This TCR beta chain derives from a study of blood T cell repertoires in COVID-19. About the study: Donors in the United States, Italy and Spain gave samples during acute or convalescent COVID-19. T cells, B-cell-depleted T cells, or PBMCs supplied cDNA or gDNA.

This CDR3 has 17 residues. CDR1 and CDR2 from the germline V gene are SGHRS and YFSETQ. Trimming shortened V by 0 bases and J by 2 bases, and 17 bases separated the two germline ends. Methods used by the authors: The assay estimated nucleated cells by amplifying reference gene primers. Method: immunoSEQ multiplex PCR; TCRdb's copy keeps in-frame clones and lacks some. That table supplies the V and J calls and clone size; D and trimming were determined from the DNA. The sample has 35,000 to 45,000 clones; around 79% are singletons. The rearrangement uses TRBV5-1 and TRBJ2-5, with D possibly matching TRBD2 (6 bases). The source is a woman of 80 years or more with acute or convalescent COVID-19. The source material was peripheral blood. CDR3 nucleotides: TGCGCCAGCAGCTTGGGCGGGAACGTTTTTGGGCAAGAGACCCAGTACTTC. Protein sequence: CASSLGGNVFGQETQYF. The complete variable domain, with remaining parts taken from reference TRBV5-1 and TRBJ2-5, reads KAGVTQTPRYLIKTRGQQVTLSCSPISGHRSVSWYQQTPGQGLQFLFEYFSETQRNKGNFPGRFSGRQFSNSRSEMNVSTLELGDSALYLCASSLGGNVFGQETQYFGPGTRLLVL.